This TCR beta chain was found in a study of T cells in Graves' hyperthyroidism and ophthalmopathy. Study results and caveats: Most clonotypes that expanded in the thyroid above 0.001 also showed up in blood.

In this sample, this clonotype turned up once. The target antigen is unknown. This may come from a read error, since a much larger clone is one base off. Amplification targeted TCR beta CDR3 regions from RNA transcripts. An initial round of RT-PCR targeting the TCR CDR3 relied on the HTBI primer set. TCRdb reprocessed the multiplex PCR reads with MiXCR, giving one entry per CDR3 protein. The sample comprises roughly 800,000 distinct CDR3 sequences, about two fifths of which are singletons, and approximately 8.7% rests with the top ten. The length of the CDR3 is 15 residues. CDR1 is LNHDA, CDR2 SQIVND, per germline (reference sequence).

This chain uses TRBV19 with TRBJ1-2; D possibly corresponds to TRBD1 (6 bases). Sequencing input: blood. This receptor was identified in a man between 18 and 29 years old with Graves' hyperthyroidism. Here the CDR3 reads CAGSPYGPGEYGYTF. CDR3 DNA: TGTGCCGGTAGCCCCTATGGGCCAGGGGAATATGGCTACACCTTC.